The 11 T cell receptor beta chains below all came from one sample that was sequenced in a study of TIL therapy for anti-PD-1-resistant metastatic lung cancer. As for time point: pre-treatment sample, taken before nivolumab and TIL therapy. Sequencing used immunoSEQ v3. This table comes from immunoSEQ multiplex PCR, and its TCRdb copy is limited to in-frame clones, with some not included. The data hold tens of thousands of clones, with around 79% observed a single time. Specimen: blood, collected at baseline. The receptors here all came from a person between 25 and 79 years old with non-small cell lung cancer.

On this clone: At one boundary the junction diverges from the germline segment, which might be a read error. The chain combines TRBV10-3 with TRBJ1-2, with 7 bases matching TRBD1. The V gene's germline CDR1 is ENHRY and CDR2 SYGVKD. The CDR3 length is 14 residues. CDR3 nucleotide sequence: TGTGCCAGCAGTGACGGGACAGAGAACTATGGCTACACCTTC. Its translation: CASSDGTENYGYTF.

The J gene is TRBJ1-2, the V gene TRBV27, with D maybe TRBD1 (5 bases). The CDR3 extends over 12 amino acids. Germline V lookup: CDR1 MNHEY, CDR2 SMNVEV (reference sequence). With 4 bases removed from V and 7 bases from J, the gap between germline ends came to 10 bases. The CDR3 sequence is CASSSGAVGYTF. In DNA form, the CDR3 reads TGTGCCAGCAGTTCCGGGGCCGTTGGCTACACCTTC.

The chain combines TRBV19 with TRBJ2-7, with 7 bases identical to TRBD2. The V gene's germline CDR1 is LNHDA and CDR2 SQIVND (reference sequence). V lost 3 bases to trimming and J lost 7 bases; unmatched junction nucleotides: 9. The CDR3 covers 14 residues. Here the CDR3 reads CASSISAQGGEQYF. In nucleotides, the CDR3 is TGTGCCAGTAGTATTTCAGCTCAGGGAGGGGAGCAGTACTTC.

CDR3 sequence (DNA): TGTGCCAGCAGTGAGTCGGGCAATCAGCCCCAGCATTTT. It yields the protein CASSESGNQPQHF. The chain carries TRBV6-1 and TRBJ1-5; D gene ambiguous. The V gene lost 3 bases and the J gene lost 2 bases, with 5 bases spanning the gap. CDR3 length equals 13 residues. Germline loops: CDR1 MNHNS, CDR2 SASEGT.

This clone appeared a single time. The J gene is TRBJ1-1, the V gene TRBV6-6; D is ambiguous. This CDR3 comprises 11 residues. Trimming removed 8 bases at V and 9 bases at J, with 13 bases between. Germline V lookup: CDR1 MNHNY, CDR2 SVGAGI (reference sequence). The CDR3 coding sequence is TGTGCCAGCCTGCGGGCCGCCAAAGCTTTCTTT. It yields the protein CASLRAAKAFF.

This rearrangement joins TRBV11-2 to TRBJ2-1, with a tentative D call TRBD2 (7 bases). The CDR3 spans 15 residues. Germline loops: CDR1 SGHAT, CDR2 FQNNGV. V gave up 5 bases and J gave up 1 base, with 12 bases separating them. The CDR3 nucleotides read TGTGCCAGCAGCCGGGGGGCTGGGTCCTACAATGAGCAGTTCTTC. It is translated as CASSRGAGSYNEQFF.

As concerns this clone: An end of the junction does not agree with germline; a read error may underlie this. The V and J genes are TRBV27 and TRBJ1-5; 10 bases are a match to TRBD1. The germline CDR1 and CDR2 sequences are MNHEY and SMNVEV (reference sequence). This CDR3 spans 15 amino acids. The CDR3 loop is CASPDRTGGQSAPAF. The CDR3 DNA reads TGTGCCAGCCCCGACCGGACAGGGGGACAATCAGCCCCAGCATTT.

This clone has only a few counts. V gene TRBV18 combines with J gene TRBJ1-1, with a possible D match to TRBD1 (6 bases). V lost 4 bases and J 7 bases, leaving 16 bases between the germline ends. The CDR3 extends over 14 amino acids. Germline CDR1 KGHSH, CDR2 LQKENI. CDR3 coding DNA: TGTGCCAGCTCACTCGGACAGCCATCCAGTGAAGCTTTCTTT. Translated, it gives CASSLGQPSSEAFF.

This clone has only a few counts. The chain combines TRBV5-1 with TRBJ1-1, with D uncertain. This CDR3 is 13 amino acids long. Germline CDR1 is SGHRS and CDR2 is YFSETQ. Trimming pared 3 bases from V and 5 bases from J, leaving 11 bases between. CDR3 bases: TGCGCCAGCAGCTCGGACTCAAAAACTGAAGCTTTCTTT. This sequence encodes CASSSDSKTEAFF.

Judged by abundance, this clone is large. The rearrangement uses TRBV7-2 and TRBJ1-2; D remains ambiguous. Germline CDR1 is SGHTA and CDR2 is FQGNSA. Trimming stripped 1 base from V and 4 bases from J, with 7 bases between. This CDR3 has 13 residues. The CDR3 region is CASSLGRIYGYTF. The CDR3 bases are TGTGCCAGCAGCTTAGGGCGGATCTATGGCTACACCTTC.

This clone showed up just a few times. Germline is not matched at one junction end, which may reflect a read error. The V and J genes are TRBV10-3 and TRBJ2-7; TRBD2 agrees at 9 bases. The CDR3 runs 12 residues. Germline values: CDR1 ENHRY, CDR2 SYGVKD. The CDR3 DNA follows: TGTGCCATCAGTGAACCGGGACTAGCATCCAACTTC. It encodes CAISEPGLASNF.